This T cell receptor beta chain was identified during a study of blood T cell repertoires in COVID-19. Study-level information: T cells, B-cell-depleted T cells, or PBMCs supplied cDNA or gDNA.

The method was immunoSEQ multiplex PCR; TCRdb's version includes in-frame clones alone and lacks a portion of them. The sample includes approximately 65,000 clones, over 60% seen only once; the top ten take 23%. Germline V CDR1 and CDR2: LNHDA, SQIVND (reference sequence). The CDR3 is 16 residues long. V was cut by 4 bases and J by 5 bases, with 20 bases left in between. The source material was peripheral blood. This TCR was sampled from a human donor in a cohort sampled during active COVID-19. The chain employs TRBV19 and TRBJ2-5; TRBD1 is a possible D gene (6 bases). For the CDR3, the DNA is TGTGCCAGTAGTAAGAGGGGGAGCCCGGCGCGGGAGACCCAGTACTTC. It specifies CASSKRGSPARETQYF.